Below, 29 T cell receptor beta chains from the same sample are listed, as sequenced in a study of CD8 T cells in ankylosing spondylitis. TCRdb fed the 5' RACE reads into MiXCR, producing one record per CDR3 protein. The data hold around 330,000 distinct CDR3 sequences, with more than 9% observed a single time. Specimen: blood, either unsorted or a sorted T cell fraction (not recorded which). The receptors were gathered from a female donor with ankylosing spondylitis or in good health (not recorded which).

This clonotype was detected only a few times. A junction boundary mismatches the germline segment, possibly from a read error. This rearrangement joins TRBV7-2 to TRBJ1-2, with 9 bases aligning to TRBD1. The CDR3 consists of 16 residues. Per germline, CDR1 SGHTA and CDR2 FQGNSA. CDR3 protein: CASSLASPQGARGYTF. CDR3 in DNA: TGTGCCAGCAGCCTAGCGTCTCCACAGGGGGCGAGAGGCTACACCTTC. The whole variable domain, filled in from reference TRBV7-2 and TRBJ1-2, reads GAGVSQSPSNKVTEKGKDVELRCDPISGHTALYWYRQSLGQGLEFLIYFQGNSAPDKSGLPSDRFSAERTGGSVSTLTIQRTQQEDSAVYLCASSLASPQGARGYTFGSGTRLTVV.

This clonotype was seen only a few times. This sequence joins TRBV10-3 and TRBJ1-2; perhaps TRBD1 as D (5 bases). The length of the CDR3 is 17 residues. Trimming pared 3 bases from V and 0 bases from J, leaving 17 bases between. CDR1 and CDR2 (germline): ENHRY, SYGVKD. This chain's CDR3 is CAISEHTGTEANYGYTF. The DNA of the CDR3 is TGTGCCATCAGTGAACACACCGGGACCGAAGCTAACTATGGCTACACCTTC.

This clonotype was seen a few times. This chain joins TRBV12-3 or TRBV12-4 and TRBJ2-7, with 10 bases matching TRBD2. V lost 2 bases and J lost 2; bases outside the gene matches: 3. The CDR3 runs to 15 residues. CDR3 amino acids: CASSLTSGMAYEQYF. CDR3 in DNA: TGTGCCAGCAGTTTAACTAGCGGGATGGCCTACGAGCAGTACTTC.

In its sample, this clonotype was seen a few times. This chain links TRBV20-1 with TRBJ1-6; tentatively, D is TRBD1 (6 bases). The V and J ends lost 6 bases and 5 bases respectively, with 14 bases between them. This CDR3 is 14 amino acids long. CDR1 is DFQATT, CDR2 SNEGSKA, per germline (reference sequence). The CDR3 is CSASSTGDNSPLHF. Written as DNA, the CDR3 is TGCAGTGCGTCCTCGACAGGAGATAATTCACCCCTCCACTTT.

This clonotype was picked up many times. The chain uses TRBV5-1 and TRBJ2-3; weak D call: TRBD2 (6 bases). This CDR3 has 14 amino acids. Looked up from germline, CDR1 is SGHRS and CDR2 is YFSETQ. V lost 0 bases, J lost 4 bases, and 9 bases lay in between. CDR3 loop: CASSLARLADTQYF. The CDR3 nucleotides read TGCGCCAGCAGCTTGGCCCGACTAGCAGATACGCAGTATTTT.

This clonotype was seen a handful of times. The V gene is TRBV5-1, the J gene TRBJ1-1, with D possibly TRBD1 on 6 matching bases. Per germline, CDR1 SGHRS and CDR2 YFSETQ. Trimming removed 3 bases from V and 1 base from J, with 16 bases in between. CDR3 size: 16 residues. CDR3 DNA: TGCGCCAGCAGCTCCCGCGGGGGCCTGGGGAACACTGAAGCTTTCTTT. This gives the protein CASSSRGGLGNTEAFF.

This clonotype was seen at least ten times. This chain uses TRBV5-1 with TRBJ2-7; 7 bases fit TRBD1. The CDR3 is 12 amino acids. Germline V gene sequence: CDR1 SGHRS, CDR2 YFSETQ. J was trimmed by 5 bases and V by 4 bases; bases with no gene match: 3. The CDR3 protein is CASSITGDEQYF. DNA for the CDR3: TGCGCCAGCAGCATAACAGGGGACGAGCAGTACTTC.

This clonotype was detected ten times or more. This chain uses TRBV6-2 or TRBV6-3 with TRBJ2-2; 13 nucleotides line up with TRBD2. The CDR3 contains 17 residues. Losses at the gene ends were 4 bases for V and 7 bases for J; bases not matched to a gene: 9. CDR1 is MNHEY and CDR2 is SVGEGT in the germline V gene. The CDR3 region has the DNA TGTGCCAGCAGTTCGGAGGGACTAGCGGGACCCCTCGGGGAGCTGTTTTTT. This translates into CASSSEGLAGPLGELFF.

The chain combines TRBV7-2 with TRBJ1-2, with TRBD1 matching 9 bases. Trimming took 5 bases from V and 7 from J; bases not matched to a gene: 11. Germline V gene data show CDR1 as SGHTA and CDR2 as FQGNSA. This CDR3 region has 15 residues. DNA of the CDR3: TGTGCCAGCAGCCCCAGAGAAACAGGGGGCGCTGGCTACACCTTC. Its translation is CASSPRETGGAGYTF.

This clonotype occurred many times. The chain joins TRBV5-6 to TRBJ2-2, with a weak D call TRBD2 (5 bases). CDR1 SGHDT and CDR2 YYEEEE come from the germline V gene. There are 16 residues in the CDR3. The V gene lost 4 bases and the J gene lost 2 bases, with 15 bases spanning the gap. This CDR3 reads CASSGNTGSNTGELFF. The DNA for the CDR3 is TGTGCCAGCAGCGGCAATACGGGAAGTAACACCGGGGAGCTGTTTTTT.

Ten or more counts support this clonotype. The genes are TRBV5-1 and TRBJ2-1; 13 nucleotides agree with TRBD2. The ends lost 1 base at V and 7 bases at J; junction bases unmatched: 5. CDR3 length: 16 residues. Germline V gene sequence: CDR1 SGHRS, CDR2 YFSETQ. The CDR3 protein is CASSLTSGGVRNEQFF. The CDR3 nucleotides read TGCGCCAGCAGCTTGACTAGCGGGGGGGTAAGGAATGAGCAGTTCTTC. Full variable domain (outside the CDR3, taken from reference TRBV5-1 and TRBJ2-1): KAGVTQTPRYLIKTRGQQVTLSCSPISGHRSVSWYQQTPGQGLQFLFEYFSETQRNKGNFPGRFSGRQFSNSRSEMNVSTLELGDSALYLCASSLTSGGVRNEQFFGPGTRLTVL.

The J gene is TRBJ1-3, the V gene TRBV7-9; 8 positions match TRBD1. CDR1 is SEHNR, CDR2 FQNEAQ, per germline (reference sequence). V gave up 5 bases and J gave up 2 bases; unmatched junction bases: 5. This CDR3 spans 15 amino acids. In nucleotides, the CDR3 is TGTGCCAGCAGCCCGACAGGGGAGACTGGAAACACCATATATTTT. Protein sequence: CASSPTGETGNTIYF.

The rearrangement links TRBV7-2 to TRBJ2-5, with 7 bases identical to TRBD1. CDR1 is SGHTA and CDR2 is FQGNSA in the germline V gene. V was clipped by 4 bases and J by 6 bases; unmatched bases: 5. This CDR3 is 13 amino acids long. As DNA, the CDR3 is TGTGCCAGCAGCTCCGACAGGGTTCAGACCCAGTACTTC. This gives the protein CASSSDRVQTQYF.

The CDR3 DNA reads as TGTGCCAGCAGCCGCCTAGCGGGGGGGAAAGATACGCAGTATTTT. It encodes CASSRLAGGKDTQYF. The rearrangement uses TRBV3-1 and TRBJ2-3, with 12 bases fitting TRBD2. Germline V gene data show CDR1 as LGHDT and CDR2 as YNNKEL (reference sequence). With V trimmed by 4 bases and J by 5 bases, 4 bases remained unmatched. This CDR3 is 15 amino acids long.

This clonotype has a handful of counts. The chain has TRBV10-3 and TRBJ2-5; weak D call: TRBD2 (5 bases). CDR1 is ENHRY and CDR2 is SYGVKD in the germline V gene. V dropped 1 base and J dropped 4 bases, with 7 bases sitting between them. The CDR3 is 13 residues long. CDR3 region: CAISELGVETQYF. DNA of the CDR3: TGTGCCATCAGTGAGTTGGGAGTAGAGACCCAGTACTTC.

V is TRBV5-1 and J is TRBJ1-6; 7 nucleotides align to TRBD1. The CDR3 is 14 amino acids. The trim removed 2 bases at V and 10 bases at J, leaving 6 bases unmatched. The V gene's germline CDR1 is SGHRS and CDR2 YFSETQ. The CDR3 is CASSLITGVSPLHF. As DNA, the CDR3 is TGCGCCAGCAGCTTAATAACAGGGGTCTCACCCCTCCACTTT.

This clonotype was seen many times. This chain joins TRBV20-1 and TRBJ2-5, with TRBD2 matching over 7 bases. CDR3 length: 18 residues. The V segment lost 7 bases and the J segment 0 bases; nucleotides outside the gene matches: 20. Germline lookup yields CDR1 DFQATT and CDR2 SNEGSKA (reference sequence). The CDR3 region has the DNA TGCAGTGGAGGGGATTTTGAACGGGGAGGGTTGTACCAAGAGACCCAGTACTTC. Translated, it gives CSGGDFERGGLYQETQYF.

This clonotype has at least ten counts. The chain employs TRBV5-1 and TRBJ2-5, with 7 bases fitting TRBD2. V gave up 1 base and J gave up 5 bases; unmatched junction bases: 5. The CDR3 runs 14 residues. Germline values: CDR1 SGHRS, CDR2 YFSETQ. The CDR3 region has the DNA TGCGCCAGCAGCTTGAGGGAGGGTGAGGAGACCCAGTACTTC. Translated: CASSLREGEETQYF.

This clonotype was observed a few times. V usage is TRBV11-2 and J usage is TRBJ1-4; unclear D gene. Trimming took 5 bases from V and 4 from J, leaving 2 bases between them. The germline V gene encodes CDR1 SGHAT and CDR2 FQNNGV. The CDR3 is made up of 11 amino acids. CDR3 sequence (DNA): TGTGCCAGCAGCCGTAATGAAAAACTGTTTTTT. Protein: CASSRNEKLFF.

The chain uses TRBV7-2 and TRBJ2-4, with D possibly matching TRBD2 (5 bases). V lost 3 bases and J 4 bases, leaving 16 bases between the germline ends. The CDR3 consists of 16 residues. Germline V lookup: CDR1 SGHTA, CDR2 FQGNSA. The CDR3 loop is CASSFAAVERKNIQYF. The CDR3 DNA is TGTGCCAGCAGCTTTGCAGCGGTCGAGAGGAAAAACATTCAGTACTTC.

This clonotype has at least ten counts. The genes are TRBV12-3 or TRBV12-4 and TRBJ2-2, with TRBD2 matching 10 bases. Trimming removed 4 bases from V and 5 bases from J; junction bases left unmatched: 4. This CDR3 contains 15 residues. The CDR3 region has the DNA TGTGCCAGCAGTTCTAGCGGGAGTTGGACCGGGGAGCTGTTTTTT. Translating gives CASSSSGSWTGELFF.

This clonotype was seen a few times. J is TRBJ2-2 and V is TRBV12-3 or TRBV12-4; D not resolved. V lost 5 bases and J lost 4, with 11 bases in between. CDR3 length: 14 amino acids. The CDR3 DNA follows: TGTGCCAGCAGTACCGGGCCTGGCACCGGGGAGCTGTTTTTT. Translating it yields CASSTGPGTGELFF.

The sample holds many counts of this clonotype. The V gene is TRBV5-1, the J gene TRBJ1-4; 11 bases agree with TRBD1. Germline CDR1 SGHRS, CDR2 YFSETQ. The CDR3 is 14 amino acids. Losses at the gene ends were 2 bases for V and 8 bases for J; bases not matched to a gene: 2. The CDR3 DNA sequence: TGCGCCAGCAGCTTCGGACAGGGGGCGGAAAAACTGTTTTTT. This gives the protein CASSFGQGAEKLFF.

This clonotype showed up just a few times. The J gene is TRBJ2-7, the V gene TRBV5-1; 7 bases are a match to TRBD1. CDR3 length: 14 residues. J was trimmed by 5 bases and V by 4 bases; bases with no gene match: 9. Germline values: CDR1 SGHRS, CDR2 YFSETQ. The CDR3 sequence is CASSIGTVSHEQYF. The CDR3 nucleotides are TGCGCCAGCAGCATCGGGACAGTAAGCCACGAGCAGTACTTC.

This clonotype has more than one count but fewer than ten. The V call is TRBV4-2, the J call TRBJ2-3; D may be TRBD2 (6 bases). The ends were cut back, 5 bases at V and 4 bases at J, with 28 bases in the middle. Looked up from germline, CDR1 is LGHNA and CDR2 is YNFKEQ. The CDR3 sequence is 19 residues long. CDR3 protein: CASSNLVLRRAPGADTQYF. The CDR3 DNA is TGTGCCAGCAGCAACCTGGTACTGAGGAGGGCCCCGGGCGCAGATACGCAGTATTTT.

The sample holds many counts of this clonotype. This rearrangement joins TRBV12-3 or TRBV12-4 to TRBJ2-1; the match to TRBD2 covers 12 bases. CDR3 length equals 18 residues. V shed 6 bases, J shed 2 bases, and the junction held 11 bases outside the gene matches. The CDR3 DNA reads TGTGCCAGCAGCGCACTGACTAGCGGGGGTGAAACCTACAATGAGCAGTTCTTC. This translates into CASSALTSGGETYNEQFF.

The chain combines TRBV9 with TRBJ1-6; no clear D gene. CDR3 length: 13 amino acids. Germline CDR1 is SGDLS and CDR2 is YYNGEE. V was clipped by 0 bases and J by 10 bases, with 8 bases between them. The CDR3 reads CASSVGVGSPLHF. For the CDR3, the DNA is TGTGCCAGCAGCGTAGGGGTCGGATCACCCCTCCACTTT.

This clonotype was observed a single time. This chain joins TRBV5-6 and TRBJ1-5; tentatively, D is TRBD1 (5 bases). Trimming cost V 3 bases and J 6 bases, with 13 bases left between them. There are 14 residues in the CDR3. Germline V gene sequence: CDR1 SGHDT, CDR2 YYEEEE. The CDR3 nucleotides read TGTGCCAGCAGCTCCCGGGACGGGGCTCAGCCCCAGCATTTT. Its protein is CASSSRDGAQPQHF.

This clonotype was observed at least ten times. This chain links TRBV5-1 with TRBJ2-2; the match to TRBD1 covers 7 bases. The CDR3 loop spans 15 amino acids. Germline V gives CDR1 SGHRS, CDR2 YFSETQ. V gave up 4 bases and J gave up 5 bases; unmatched junction bases: 8. This CDR3 is CASSATGDRTGELFF. The CDR3, as DNA: TGCGCCAGCAGCGCCACAGGGGATAGGACCGGGGAGCTGTTTTTT. The full variable domain, completed using reference TRBV5-1 and TRBJ2-2, is KAGVTQTPRYLIKTRGQQVTLSCSPISGHRSVSWYQQTPGQGLQFLFEYFSETQRNKGNFPGRFSGRQFSNSRSEMNVSTLELGDSALYLCASSATGDRTGELFFGEGSRLTVL.